This T cell receptor beta chain was recovered during a study of beta chain features in type 1 diabetes. Points from the study as a whole: Moderately but significantly shorter TCRB CDR3s were found in Type 1 diabetes patients in all four CD4+ subsets.

In germline, CDR1 is GTSNPN, CDR2 SVGIG (reference sequence). The CDR3 spans 16 residues. The ends were cut back, 7 bases at V and 0 bases at J, with 21 bases in the middle. This clone occurred a few times. Antigen unknown. Of the isolated RNA, all was reverse transcribed, and so the sequenced material was expressed TCRB transcripts. Clones were read by immunoSEQ multiplex PCR, and TCRdb kept only the in-frame ones, dropping some. Seen here are about 700,000 clones, about an eighth observed once, and the top ten hold 0.02% to 0.025%. Sorting gave populations that all exceeded 95% purity. The V call is TRBV30, the J call TRBJ1-1; maybe TRBD1 (6 bases). The TCR originated in a man younger than 35 with type 1 diabetes. What was sequenced was naive CD4+ T cells from blood. The CDR3 spells CASSRGPQGMNTEAFF. For the CDR3, the DNA is TGTGCCTCCTCGAGGGGTCCGCAGGGGATGAACACTGAAGCTTTCTTT.